The present T cell receptor (beta chain) was sequenced within a study of blood T cell repertoires in COVID-19. Only in-frame clones appear in the TCRdb table, and some are missing; sequencing was by immunoSEQ multiplex PCR. The table has some 200,000 clones, 80% to 85% seen once. Unmatched junction bases numbered 2, after V lost 2 bases and J lost 1 base. The CDR3 length is 14 residues. Germline CDR1 reads SGDLS; CDR2 reads YYNGEE. This sequence joins TRBV9 and TRBJ2-7, with 8 bases matching TRBD2. This receptor was identified in a woman aged 40 to 50 with acute or convalescent COVID-19. Material for sequencing was peripheral blood. The CDR3 loop reads CASSVVAGSYEQYF. CDR3 DNA: TGTGCCAGCAGCGTTGTAGCGGGGTCCTACGAGCAGTACTTC.